This TCR beta chain was identified during a study of cytomegalovirus exposure and HLA in healthy donors listed by TCRdb under 2017. Background on the whole study: According to an earlier analysis of around 600 of the donors, about 179 million T cells yielded some 110 million unique TCR beta sequences and about 300 Gb of sequence data. About 330 gigabases of sequencing data and around 85 million unique TCR sequences made up an early release that covered approximately 700 HLA-typed donors. Of the approximately 400 genotyped donors, approximately 83% fell in the genetic ancestry cluster associated with self-reported Caucasian donors. The study was designed to test whether signatures of past pathogen exposure could be identified by cataloging public T cell receptors. The study used immunosequencing to profile the T cell repertoires of approximately 640 subjects and linked those repertoires to cytomegalovirus serostatus. Besides the first cohort of around 670 subjects, a separate validation cohort made up of over a hundred different subjects was used. The study combined high-throughput TCR immunosequencing, statistical association of individual TCRs with disease status, and machine learning to predict cytomegalovirus infection status. In a later analysis, previously published TCR beta repertoires from 500 to 750 donors were re-analyzed and high-resolution HLA genotyping was added so that TCR occurrence patterns could be studied. In the later analysis, no new phenotypic data were used to find candidate immune exposures; instead, reliance was placed on TCR beta sequences and their occurrence across donors. An earlier analysis of 587 of the donors used high-throughput TCR beta sequencing to judge whether each TCR beta V gene segment behaved as functional or pseudogenic. Alongside the repertoire data, information on donor age, sex, ethnicity and CMV serostatus was compiled. In a later genetic analysis, genome-wide SNP genotypes for about three fifths of the 666 donors were used, and that subset was treated as a discovery cohort. Every repertoire in the discovery cohort had been generated on one and the same sequencing platform. Class I and class II HLA loci were covered by the typing at four-digit resolution. Typing coverage varied by locus: roughly 620-630 donors for A, B, C, DRB1 and DQB1; roughly 560 for DQA1; over 600 for DPA1; fewer than 480 for DPB1. Several DR-DQ haplotypes were handled as single units for association and clustering, since linkage in the cohort was strong. Among 300 to 500 genotyped donors of the cohort, an average of approximately 240,000 unique TCR beta nucleotide sequences was sequenced per donor, of which about 18% were non-productive. What the authors observed across the whole study: Specific HLA alleles were associated with 16,951 TCR beta sequences at a false discovery rate of 0.05 in a later analysis. While some public TCRs were present in many individuals, most TCR sequences turned up only very rarely across donors. In vitro tests confirmed that a few of the cytomegalovirus-associated TCR beta chains recognize cytomegalovirus antigens. Most CMV-associated TCR beta chains appeared to be HLA-restricted in a later analysis, and the HLA associations seemed to be driven largely by CMV exposure. Sequencing depth was assumed to be roughly uniform across donors in the presence/absence analyses, though that assumption may not hold. The only immune exposure information available for the cohort was CMV serostatus. HLA typing was unavailable for some donors at each locus, so association tests used only the typed subset. A further reported finding was that TCR beta sequences accurately predicted the HLA-A and HLA-B alleles for most subjects in the first cohort. Several of the top co-occurrence clusters appeared to be linked to parvovirus B19, influenza, CMV and Epstein-Barr virus, according to a later analysis. In this cohort, only TCR beta chains were sequenced, and detectable features were limited by the absence of alpha or paired-chain data. Compared with equally common non-associated chains, HLA-associated TCR beta chains in a later analysis were more clonally expanded and had lower generation probabilities. According to a later genetic analysis, donors in an Asian-associated ancestry cluster had fewer N-insertions in productive TCRs than the approximately 670-donor mean. Because counts were too low, seventeen rarely observed V segments, including chromosome 9 orphons, were excluded from the earlier analysis of 587 of the donors. An earlier analysis of around 500 of the donors showed that most TCR beta V segments appeared in productive rearrangements either about 87% or about 30% of the time, which broadly matched IMGT annotations. The authors suggested that the approach could potentially be extended to other disease states and immunological phenotypes. The study gave a list of under 200 TCR beta chains associated with cytomegalovirus. An association between a missense DCLRE1C variant and V-gene and J-gene trimming of TCR beta chains was found in a later genetic analysis and replicated in an independent cohort. Because the 87-base-pair reads could not distinguish some IMGT-functional V segments, including TRBV6-2 and TRBV6-3, those segments were excluded. Correlated functional status among segregating V segments might reflect linkage disequilibrium, but an unknown experimental factor could not be ruled out. The classifier was reported to diagnose cytomegalovirus status with high specificity and sensitivity in both the original cohort and the validation cohort. Strong co-occurrence of HLA alleles, especially DR and DQ, made assigning TCR associations to individual alleles difficult. According to a later analysis, TCR association rates differed among HLA loci, with DRB1 alleles showing the most associated TCRs and HLA-C alleles showing the fewest. The sequencing pipeline was judged likely to have produced a cluster of highly shared sequence variants as a technical artifact.

To prepare the library, the immunoSEQ multiplex PCR assay was applied. For the multiplex PCR, a mixture combining 60 forward primers for TCR Vbeta segments and 13 reverse primers for TCR Jbeta segments was used. The CDR3 region of rearranged TCR beta genes was amplified from genomic DNA by a multiplex PCR assay. On the Illumina HiSeq System, the amplified TCR beta libraries were sequenced as 87-base-pair reads. The study's own analysis went as follows. A later analysis tallied roughly 78 million unique TCR beta chains across the 700 or so repertoires, and about 12 million of those chains were shared by two or more donors. Raw reads were error-corrected and collapsed into unique sequences by a nearest-neighbor algorithm in which closely related sequences were merged to remove PCR and sequencing errors. Alignment of CDR3 sequences to IMGT reference sequences was used to assign V, D and J gene segments. For a sequence to be retained, a match of at least six nucleotides was required to both a V gene segment and a J gene segment. A rearrangement was called productive if the CDR3 had no stop codons and remained in frame with V and J, and every other rearrangement was called non-productive. CDR3 was defined by IMGT convention, running from the second conserved V-encoded cysteine to the conserved J-encoded phenylalanine. The earlier analysis of 500 to 650 of the donors excluded any sequence lacking an unambiguous match to a single V gene segment. An earlier analysis of a few hundred of the donors called V segments functional above 56.7% productive rearrangements and segregating when the between-donor standard deviation exceeded 5%. A statistical classification framework was built for diagnosing cytomegalovirus status from the catalog of TCR beta chain sequences. V and J gene assignment, in a later analysis, came from comparing TCR nucleotide sequences with IMGT/GENE-DB human TR gene sequences. Using the TCRdist pipeline, a later analysis assigned CDR3 sequences along with most-parsimonious VDJ recombination scenarios. In a later analysis, every TCR beta chain was defined by the combination of its CDR3 amino acid sequence and its V-gene family, and reads without a unique V-gene family were dropped. A later analysis removed 600 or so highly shared, low-generation-probability nucleotide sequences to deal with suspected cross-contamination and a sequencing artifact. In a later analysis, a clonal expansion index was calculated for each public chain from normalized within-repertoire ranks of inferred template counts. Generation probabilities in a later analysis came from a VDJ recombination model fitted to out-of-frame rearrangements, and those results were checked against IGoR. In a later analysis, hypergeometric tests were used to score TCR-TCR, TCR-HLA and TCR-CMV co-occurrence, with a repertoire-size bias correction applied to TCR pairs. To estimate false discovery rates, a later analysis permuted the HLA or CMV assignments 20 times. In a later analysis, co-occurring TCRs were grouped with DBSCAN, and TCRdist sequence similarity was added when clustering was performed within HLA-allele-positive subsets. Co-occurrence clustering excluded repertoires with fewer than 30,000 or more than 120,000 public chains, plus five with anomalous nucleotide sharing. TCRdb took this table from immuneACCESS and kept in-frame rearrangements with V and J called. Such tables lack part of the clones; where checked against another copy, unresolved V genes explain under half of the gap, and the rest is unexplained. V and J calls and clone size are as listed in that table; D and trimming were resolved from the DNA. The sample has about 170,000 clones on record, 75% to 85% of them singletons. In total, the top ten clones hold over 2% of the sample.

A word on this clone: The clone's antigen remains unknown. No per-base quality is available; no much larger clone lies one base away.

In total, roughly 710 healthy bone marrow donors made up the cohort. Cohort members were all nominally healthy when sampled, although unrecorded immune exposures were likely present. The donor tested CMV seronegative and was one of the 352 seronegative cohort members. Each donor provided a peripheral blood sample, and peripheral blood mononuclear cells were used for TCR beta sequencing. The Qiagen DNeasy Blood Extraction Kit was used to extract genomic DNA from the blood cell samples. V was cut back by 5 bases and J by 2 bases, leaving a gap of 7 bases between them. From its cysteine to its phenylalanine, the CDR3 spans 13 amino acids. Just CDR3 DNA is preserved here, 39 bases in frame from base 1. For CDR1 and CDR2, the germline V gene lists MDHEN and SYDVKM.

Sequenced sample: PBMCs. This receptor was taken from a woman in her forties or fifties in good health and CMV-seronegative. Recombination connected TRBV28 to TRBJ1-5, with no D gene named confidently. The DNA sequence is as follows: TGTGCCAGCAGTCGGTCTGGCAATCAGCCCCAGCATTTT. The encoded protein is CASSRSGNQPQHF.